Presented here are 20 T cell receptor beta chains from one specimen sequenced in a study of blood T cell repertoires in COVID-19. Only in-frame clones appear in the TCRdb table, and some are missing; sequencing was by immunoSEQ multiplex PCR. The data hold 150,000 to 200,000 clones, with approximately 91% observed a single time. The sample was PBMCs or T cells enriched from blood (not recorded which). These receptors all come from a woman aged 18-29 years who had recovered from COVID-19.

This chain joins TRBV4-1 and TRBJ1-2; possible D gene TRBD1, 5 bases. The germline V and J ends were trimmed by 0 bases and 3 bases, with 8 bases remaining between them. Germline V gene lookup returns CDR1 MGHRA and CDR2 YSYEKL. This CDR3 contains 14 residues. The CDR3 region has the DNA TGCGCCAGCAGCCAAGATTCACAGGACTATGGCTACACCTTC. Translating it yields CASSQDSQDYGYTF.

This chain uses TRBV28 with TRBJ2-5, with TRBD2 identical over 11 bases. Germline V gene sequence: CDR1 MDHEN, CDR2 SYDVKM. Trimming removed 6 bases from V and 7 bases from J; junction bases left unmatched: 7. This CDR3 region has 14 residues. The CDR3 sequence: CASRISGRAATQYF. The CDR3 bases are TGTGCCAGCAGAATTAGCGGGAGGGCAGCGACCCAGTACTTC.

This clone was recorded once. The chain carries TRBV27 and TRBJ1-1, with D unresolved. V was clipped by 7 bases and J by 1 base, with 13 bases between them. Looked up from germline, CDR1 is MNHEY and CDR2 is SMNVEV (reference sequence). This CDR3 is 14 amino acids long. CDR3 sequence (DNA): TGTGCCAGCACCCTTCGGGCGGGGAACACTGAAGCTTTCTTT. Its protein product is CASTLRAGNTEAFF.

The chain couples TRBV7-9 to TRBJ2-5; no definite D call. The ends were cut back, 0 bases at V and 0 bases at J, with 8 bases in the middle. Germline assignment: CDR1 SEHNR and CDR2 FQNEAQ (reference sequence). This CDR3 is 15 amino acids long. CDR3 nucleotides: TGTGCCAGCAGCTTAGCGTTCAGTTACCAAGAGACCCAGTACTTC. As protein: CASSLAFSYQETQYF. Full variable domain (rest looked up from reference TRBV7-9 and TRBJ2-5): DTGVSQNPRHKITKRGQNVTFRCDPISEHNRLYWYRQTLGQGPEFLTYFQNEAQLEKSRLLSDRFSAERPKGSFSTLEIQRTEQGDSAMYLCASSLAFSYQETQYFGPGTRLLVL.

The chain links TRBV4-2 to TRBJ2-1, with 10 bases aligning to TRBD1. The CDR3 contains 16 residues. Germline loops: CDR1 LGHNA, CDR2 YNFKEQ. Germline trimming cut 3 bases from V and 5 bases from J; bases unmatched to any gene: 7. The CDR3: CASSQASGTGDNEQFF. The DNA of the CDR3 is TGTGCCAGCAGCCAGGCTTCCGGGACAGGGGACAATGAGCAGTTCTTC.

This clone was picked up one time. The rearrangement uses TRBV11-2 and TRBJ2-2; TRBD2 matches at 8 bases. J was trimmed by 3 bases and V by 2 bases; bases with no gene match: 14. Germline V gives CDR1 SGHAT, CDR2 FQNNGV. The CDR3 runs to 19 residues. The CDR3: CASSLIDGASGRDTGELFF. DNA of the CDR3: TGTGCCAGCAGCTTAATAGACGGTGCTAGCGGGCGAGACACCGGGGAGCTGTTTTTT.

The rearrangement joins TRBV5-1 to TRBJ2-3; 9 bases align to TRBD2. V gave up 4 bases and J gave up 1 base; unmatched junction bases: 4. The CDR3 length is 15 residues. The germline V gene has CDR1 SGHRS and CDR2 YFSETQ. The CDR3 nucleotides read TGCGCCAGCAGCAGGCGGACTAGCGGCACAGATACGCAGTATTTT. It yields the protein CASSRRTSGTDTQYF. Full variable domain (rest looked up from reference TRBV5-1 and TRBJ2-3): KAGVTQTPRYLIKTRGQQVTLSCSPISGHRSVSWYQQTPGQGLQFLFEYFSETQRNKGNFPGRFSGRQFSNSRSEMNVSTLELGDSALYLCASSRRTSGTDTQYFGPGTRLTVL.

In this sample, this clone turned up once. The CDR3 region is CASSAGTSGHWRDTQYF. The CDR3 region has the DNA TGTGCCAGCAGCGCCGGGACTAGCGGTCATTGGAGGGATACGCAGTATTTT. The chain combines TRBV9 with TRBJ2-3; 11 positions agree with TRBD2. With 3 bases clipped from V and 6 bases from J, the junction kept 12 bases outside the gene matches. This CDR3 is 17 amino acids long. Germline CDR1 and CDR2: SGDLS and YYNGEE.

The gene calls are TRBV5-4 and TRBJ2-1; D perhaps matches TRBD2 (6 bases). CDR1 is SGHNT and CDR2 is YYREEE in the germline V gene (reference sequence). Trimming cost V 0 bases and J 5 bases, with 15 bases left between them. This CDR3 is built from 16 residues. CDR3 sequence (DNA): TGTGCCAGCAGCTTGGCCGGGGTACTAGCTAACAATGAGCAGTTCTTC. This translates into CASSLAGVLANNEQFF. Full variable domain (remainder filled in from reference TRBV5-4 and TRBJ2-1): ETGVTQSPTHLIKTRGQQVTLRCSSQSGHNTVSWYQQALGQGPQFIFQYYREEENGRGNFPPRFSGLQFPNYSSELNVNALELDDSALYLCASSLAGVLANNEQFFGPGTRLTVL.

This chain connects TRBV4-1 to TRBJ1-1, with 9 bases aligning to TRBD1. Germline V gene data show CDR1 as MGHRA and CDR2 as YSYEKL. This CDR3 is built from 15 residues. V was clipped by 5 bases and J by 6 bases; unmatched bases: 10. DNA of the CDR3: TGCGCCAGCAGCTGGGGACAGGGAAATCTCGCTGAAGCTTTCTTT. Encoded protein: CASSWGQGNLAEAFF.

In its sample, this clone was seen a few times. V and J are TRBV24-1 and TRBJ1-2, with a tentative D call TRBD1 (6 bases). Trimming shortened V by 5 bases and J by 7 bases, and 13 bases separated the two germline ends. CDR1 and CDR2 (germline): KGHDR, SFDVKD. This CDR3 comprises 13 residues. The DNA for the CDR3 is TGTGCCACCAGTGCCGGGGCCAGGGGTGGCTACACCTTC. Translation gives CATSAGARGGYTF.

The CDR3: CASSLALQIQNTGELFF. The CDR3 nucleotides are TGTGCCAGCAGCTTAGCCCTCCAGATTCAGAACACCGGGGAGCTGTTTTTT. J is TRBJ2-2 and V is TRBV7-9; D uncertain. Germline V CDR1 and CDR2: SEHNR, FQNEAQ (reference sequence). The CDR3 consists of 17 residues. Trimming took off 0 bases at V and 1 base at J, with 12 bases between the two ends.

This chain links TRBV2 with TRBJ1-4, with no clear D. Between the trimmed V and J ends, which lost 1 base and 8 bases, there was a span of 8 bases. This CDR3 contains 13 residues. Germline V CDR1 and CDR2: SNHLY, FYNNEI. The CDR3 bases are TGTGCCAGCAGTGAAGGGCAGTTAGAAAAACTGTTTTTT. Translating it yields CASSEGQLEKLFF. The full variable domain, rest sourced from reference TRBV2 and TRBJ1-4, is EPEVTQTPSHQVTQMGQEVILRCVPISNHLYFYWYRQILGQKVEFLVSFYNNEISEKSEIFDDQFSVERPDGSNFTLKIRSTKLEDSAMYFCASSEGQLEKLFFGSGTQLSVL.

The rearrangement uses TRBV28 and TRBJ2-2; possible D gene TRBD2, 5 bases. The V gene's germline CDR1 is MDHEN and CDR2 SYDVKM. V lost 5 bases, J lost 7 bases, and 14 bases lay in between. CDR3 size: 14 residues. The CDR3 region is CASSPTGVGGELFF. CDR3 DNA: TGTGCCAGCAGTCCAACCGGGGTCGGCGGGGAGCTGTTTTTT.

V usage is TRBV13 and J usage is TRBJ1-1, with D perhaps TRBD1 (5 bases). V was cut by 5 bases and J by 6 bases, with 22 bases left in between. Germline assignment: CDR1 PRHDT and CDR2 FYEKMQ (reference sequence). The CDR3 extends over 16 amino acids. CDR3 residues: CASSPLKGPRVAEAFF. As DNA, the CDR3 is TGTGCCAGCAGCCCGCTCAAGGGGCCCCGCGTCGCTGAAGCTTTCTTT.

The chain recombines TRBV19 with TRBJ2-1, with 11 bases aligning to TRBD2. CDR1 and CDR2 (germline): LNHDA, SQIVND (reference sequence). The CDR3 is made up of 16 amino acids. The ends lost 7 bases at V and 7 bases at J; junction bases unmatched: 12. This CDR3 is CASNSIAGGPRNEQFF. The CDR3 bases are TGTGCCAGTAATTCAATAGCGGGAGGGCCCCGGAATGAGCAGTTCTTC.

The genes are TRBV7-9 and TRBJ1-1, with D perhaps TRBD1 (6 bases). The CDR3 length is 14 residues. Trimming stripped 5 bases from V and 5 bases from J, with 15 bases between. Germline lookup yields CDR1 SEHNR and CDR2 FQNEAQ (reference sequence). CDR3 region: CASSELQGRTEAFF. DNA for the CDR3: TGTGCCAGCAGCGAACTACAGGGTAGGACTGAAGCTTTCTTT.

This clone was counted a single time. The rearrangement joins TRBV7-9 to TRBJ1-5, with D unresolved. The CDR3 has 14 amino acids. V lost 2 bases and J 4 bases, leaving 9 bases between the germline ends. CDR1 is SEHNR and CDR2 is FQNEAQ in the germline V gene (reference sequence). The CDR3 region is CASSLLGSNQPQHF. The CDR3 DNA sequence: TGTGCCAGCAGCTTACTTGGCTCTAATCAGCCCCAGCATTTT. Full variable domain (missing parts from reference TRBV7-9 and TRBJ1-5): DTGVSQNPRHKITKRGQNVTFRCDPISEHNRLYWYRQTLGQGPEFLTYFQNEAQLEKSRLLSDRFSAERPKGSFSTLEIQRTEQGDSAMYLCASSLLGSNQPQHFGDGTRLSIL.

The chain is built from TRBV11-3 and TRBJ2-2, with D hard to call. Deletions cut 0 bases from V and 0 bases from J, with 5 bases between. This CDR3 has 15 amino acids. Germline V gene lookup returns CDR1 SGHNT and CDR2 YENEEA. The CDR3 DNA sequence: TGTGCCAGCAGCTTAGATCTCGCGAACACCGGGGAGCTGTTTTTT. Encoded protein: CASSLDLANTGELFF.

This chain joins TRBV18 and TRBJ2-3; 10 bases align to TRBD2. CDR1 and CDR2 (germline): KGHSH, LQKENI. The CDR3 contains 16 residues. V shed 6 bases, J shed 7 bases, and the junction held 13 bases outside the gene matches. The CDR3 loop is CASSLAGERNLYTQYF. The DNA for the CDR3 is TGTGCCAGCTCGCTAGCGGGAGAGAGGAATCTTTATACGCAGTATTTT.